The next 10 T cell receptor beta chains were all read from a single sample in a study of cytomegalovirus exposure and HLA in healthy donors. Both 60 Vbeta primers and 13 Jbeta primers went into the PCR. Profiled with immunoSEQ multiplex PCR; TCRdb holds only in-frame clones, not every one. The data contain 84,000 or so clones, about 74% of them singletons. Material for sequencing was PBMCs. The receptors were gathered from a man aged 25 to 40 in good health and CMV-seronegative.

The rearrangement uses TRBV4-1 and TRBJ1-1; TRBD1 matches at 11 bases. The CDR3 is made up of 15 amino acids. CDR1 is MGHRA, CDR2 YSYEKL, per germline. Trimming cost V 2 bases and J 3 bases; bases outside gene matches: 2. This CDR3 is CASSQPGQGDTEAFF. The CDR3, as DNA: TGCGCCAGCAGCCAACCGGGACAGGGGGACACTGAAGCTTTCTTT.

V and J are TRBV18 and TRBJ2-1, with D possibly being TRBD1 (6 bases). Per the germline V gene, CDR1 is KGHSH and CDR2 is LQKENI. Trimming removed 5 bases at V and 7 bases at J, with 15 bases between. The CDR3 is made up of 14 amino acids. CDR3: CASSEADSWNEQFF. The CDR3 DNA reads TGTGCCAGCTCAGAGGCGGACAGTTGGAATGAGCAGTTCTTC.

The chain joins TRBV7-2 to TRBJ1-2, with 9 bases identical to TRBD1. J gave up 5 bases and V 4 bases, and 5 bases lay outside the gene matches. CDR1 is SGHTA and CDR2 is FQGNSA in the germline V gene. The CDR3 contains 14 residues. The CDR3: CASSWGDRAYGYTF. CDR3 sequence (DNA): TGTGCCAGCAGCTGGGGGGACAGGGCATATGGCTACACCTTC.

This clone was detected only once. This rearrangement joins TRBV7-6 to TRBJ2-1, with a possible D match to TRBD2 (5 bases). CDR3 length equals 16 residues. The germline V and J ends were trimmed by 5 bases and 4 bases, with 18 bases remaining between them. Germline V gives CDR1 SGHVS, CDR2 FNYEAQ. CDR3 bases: TGTGCCAGCAGCACAAGCGGAAGATCGATTTACAATGAGCAGTTCTTC. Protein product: CASSTSGRSIYNEQFF.

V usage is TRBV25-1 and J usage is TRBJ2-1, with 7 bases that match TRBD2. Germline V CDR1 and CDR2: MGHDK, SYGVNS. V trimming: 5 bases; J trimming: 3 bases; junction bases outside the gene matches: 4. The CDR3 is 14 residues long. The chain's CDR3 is CASSKLAVYNEQFF. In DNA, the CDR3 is TGTGCCAGCAGTAAGCTAGCGGTCTACAATGAGCAGTTCTTC.

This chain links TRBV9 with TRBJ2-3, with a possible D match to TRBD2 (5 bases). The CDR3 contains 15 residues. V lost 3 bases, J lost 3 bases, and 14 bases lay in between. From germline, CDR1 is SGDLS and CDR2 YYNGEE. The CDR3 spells CASSADFSKTDTQYF. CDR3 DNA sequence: TGTGCCAGCAGCGCGGACTTCTCGAAAACAGATACGCAGTATTTT.

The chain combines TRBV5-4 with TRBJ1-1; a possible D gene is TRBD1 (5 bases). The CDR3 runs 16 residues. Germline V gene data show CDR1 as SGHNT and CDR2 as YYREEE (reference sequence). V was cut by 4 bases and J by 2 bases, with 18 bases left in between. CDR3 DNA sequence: TGTGCCAGCAGCGGGAGTCCGGGGGGTGACAACACTGAAGCTTTCTTT. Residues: CASSGSPGGDNTEAFF.

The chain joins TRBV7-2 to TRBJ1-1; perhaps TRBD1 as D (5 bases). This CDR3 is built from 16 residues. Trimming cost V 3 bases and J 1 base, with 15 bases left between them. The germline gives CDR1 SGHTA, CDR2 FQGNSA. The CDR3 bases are TGTGCCAGCAGCTTGACAGTTGCCGGGGGGAACACTGAAGCTTTCTTT. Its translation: CASSLTVAGGNTEAFF.

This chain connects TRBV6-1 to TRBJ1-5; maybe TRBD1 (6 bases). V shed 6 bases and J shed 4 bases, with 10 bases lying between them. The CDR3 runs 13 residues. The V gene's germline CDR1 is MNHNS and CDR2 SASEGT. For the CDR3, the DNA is TGTGCCAGCAGACTCACAGGGAATCAGCCCCAGCATTTT. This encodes CASRLTGNQPQHF.

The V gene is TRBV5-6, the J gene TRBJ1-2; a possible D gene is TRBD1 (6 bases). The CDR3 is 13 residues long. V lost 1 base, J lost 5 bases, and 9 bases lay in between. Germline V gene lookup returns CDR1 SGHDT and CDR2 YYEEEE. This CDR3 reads CASSLNGQYGYTF. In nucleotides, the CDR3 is TGTGCCAGCAGCTTGAACGGACAGTATGGCTACACCTTC. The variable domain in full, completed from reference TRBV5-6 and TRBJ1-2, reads DAGVTQSPTHLIKTRGQQVTLRCSPKSGHDTVSWYQQALGQGPQFIFQYYEEEERQRGNFPDRFSGHQFPNYSSELNVNALLLGDSALYLCASSLNGQYGYTFGSGTRLTVV.